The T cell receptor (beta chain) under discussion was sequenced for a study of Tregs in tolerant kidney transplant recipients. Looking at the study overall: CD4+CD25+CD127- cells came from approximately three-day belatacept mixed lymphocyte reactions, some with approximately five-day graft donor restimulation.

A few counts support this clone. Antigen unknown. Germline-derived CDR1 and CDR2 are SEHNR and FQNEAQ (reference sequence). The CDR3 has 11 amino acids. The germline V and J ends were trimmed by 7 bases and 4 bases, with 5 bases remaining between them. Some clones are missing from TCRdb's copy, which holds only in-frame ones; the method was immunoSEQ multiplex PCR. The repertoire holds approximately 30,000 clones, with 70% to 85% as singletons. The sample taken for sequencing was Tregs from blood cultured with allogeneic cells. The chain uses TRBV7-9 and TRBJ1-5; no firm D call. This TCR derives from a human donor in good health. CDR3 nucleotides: TGTGCCAGCACCCAAAATCAGCCCCAGCATTTT. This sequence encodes CASTQNQPQHF.